The 20 T cell receptor beta chains reported below all come from one sample, sequenced in a study of neoadjuvant anti-PD-1 for oral cavity cancer. Repertoires were generated with immunoSEQ multiplex PCR, while TCRdb's copy carries only in-frame clones and drops some. The repertoire holds more than 50,000 clones, with roughly 84% as singletons. The sample consisted of PBMCs, taken before nivolumab (anti-PD-1) treatment. The receptors here all came from a person aged 35-79 years with oral cavity squamous cell carcinoma.

This clone was seen more than once but under ten times. The chain joins TRBV7-9 to TRBJ1-6; TRBD1 agrees at 8 bases. This CDR3 is built from 15 residues. V trimming: 5 bases; J trimming: 10 bases; junction bases outside the gene matches: 10. Germline V gene lookup returns CDR1 SEHNR and CDR2 FQNEAQ (reference sequence). The CDR3 DNA sequence: TGTGCCAGCAGCCAGTCCGGACAGGGTGCATCACCCCTCCACTTT. Its protein product is CASSQSGQGASPLHF.

This rearrangement joins TRBV13 to TRBJ1-2, with 8 bases identical to TRBD1. Per germline, CDR1 PRHDT and CDR2 FYEKMQ (reference sequence). The CDR3 sequence is 15 residues long. Germline trimming cut 5 bases from V and 2 bases from J; bases unmatched to any gene: 7. The CDR3 nucleotides are TGTGCCAGCAGCCCCATAGACAGGGGCAACTATGGCTACACCTTC. It is translated as CASSPIDRGNYGYTF.

The V call is TRBV5-4, the J call TRBJ2-3; D tentatively reads TRBD1 or TRBD2 (6 bases each). CDR1 is SGHNT and CDR2 is YYREEE in the germline V gene (reference sequence). V shed 3 bases and J shed 7 bases, with 18 bases lying between them. The CDR3 covers 15 residues. The CDR3 bases are TGTGCCAGCAGCTCGGGGGCCGACCCACAAAATACGCAGTATTTT. Translated: CASSSGADPQNTQYF.

V gene TRBV6-6 combines with J gene TRBJ2-5; TRBD1 aligns across 9 bases. In germline, CDR1 is MNHNY, CDR2 SVGAGI (reference sequence). This CDR3 is built from 15 residues. The V segment lost 2 bases and the J segment 7 bases; nucleotides outside the gene matches: 8. The CDR3 region is CASSYVKGGQGTQYF. The CDR3 nucleotides are TGTGCCAGCAGTTACGTTAAGGGGGGACAGGGGACCCAGTACTTC.

This clone has just one count. This sequence joins TRBV11-2 and TRBJ2-1; unclear D gene. Trimming shortened V by 1 base and J by 6 bases, and 16 bases separated the two germline ends. CDR3 length equals 16 residues. Germline CDR1 reads SGHAT; CDR2 reads FQNNGV. This chain's CDR3 is CASSLVFRAELNEQFF. In nucleotides, the CDR3 is TGTGCCAGCAGCTTAGTATTTCGGGCCGAACTCAATGAGCAGTTCTTC.

This clone was counted only a few times. The V call is TRBV5-1, the J call TRBJ1-2; D might be TRBD1 (5 bases). The CDR3 has 17 residues. Trimming cost V 0 bases and J 6 bases, with 21 bases left between them. The V gene's germline CDR1 is SGHRS and CDR2 YFSETQ. CDR3 residues: CASSLEGSRASKDGYTF. CDR3 coding DNA: TGCGCCAGCAGCTTGGAGGGGAGCAGGGCGTCTAAGGATGGCTACACCTTC.

The rearrangement joins TRBV11-2 to TRBJ1-5, with 10 bases that match TRBD1. The V gene end was trimmed by 4 bases and the J gene end by 9 bases; junction bases not matched to a gene: 9. CDR3 length: 15 amino acids. From germline, CDR1 is SGHAT and CDR2 FQNNGV. CDR3 nucleotide sequence: TGTGCCAGCAGCTCCGGACAGGGGGGCGCAGGGCCCCAGCATTTT. It is translated as CASSSGQGGAGPQHF.

Of note for this clone: One junction end does not reproduce the germline sequence, and a read error may be involved. V usage is TRBV13 and J usage is TRBJ2-6; possibly TRBD2 for D (5 bases). There are 15 residues in the CDR3. Germline V gene data show CDR1 as PRHDT and CDR2 as FYEKMQ (reference sequence). In nucleotides, the CDR3 is TGTGCCAGCAGCCCCGGGATAGGTGGGTCCAACGTCCTGACTTTC. Protein product: CASSPGIGGSNVLTF.

This clone was observed a few times. The chain links TRBV2 to TRBJ2-3; 7 nucleotides match TRBD2. J was trimmed by 0 bases and V by 9 bases; bases with no gene match: 6. The germline CDR1 and CDR2 sequences are SNHLY and FYNNEI. There are 14 residues in the CDR3. Written as DNA, the CDR3 is TGTGCCAGTGCGCTAGCGGTTAGCACAGATACGCAGTATTTT. This sequence encodes CASALAVSTDTQYF.

The V gene is TRBV4-1, the J gene TRBJ2-7, with D perhaps matching TRBD1 (7 bases). Trimming removed 2 bases at V and 2 bases at J, with 13 bases between. The CDR3 consists of 15 residues. Germline lookup yields CDR1 MGHRA and CDR2 YSYEKL. The CDR3 loop reads CASSQNQGGTYEQYF. For the CDR3, the DNA is TGCGCCAGCAGCCAAAATCAGGGGGGAACCTACGAGCAGTACTTC.

The V gene is TRBV25-1, the J gene TRBJ2-4, with 9 bases matching TRBD2. This CDR3 comprises 18 residues. Germline V lookup: CDR1 MGHDK, CDR2 SYGVNS. Unmatched junction bases numbered 7, after V lost 1 base and J lost 0 bases. The CDR3 DNA reads TGTGCCAGCAGTGAATTAGGTAGCGGGAGCGGAGCCAAAAACATTCAGTACTTC. As protein: CASSELGSGSGAKNIQYF.

The chain recombines TRBV7-9 with TRBJ2-5; TRBD2 might be the D (5 bases). The V and J ends lost 1 base and 4 bases respectively, with 13 bases between them. Germline V lookup: CDR1 SEHNR, CDR2 FQNEAQ (reference sequence). The CDR3 runs 15 residues. This CDR3 is CASSLGTLERETQYF. The CDR3 DNA sequence: TGTGCCAGCAGCTTAGGAACACTAGAAAGAGAGACCCAGTACTTC.

This chain uses TRBV29-1 with TRBJ1-1, with D possibly being TRBD1 (6 bases). CDR3 length: 12 amino acids. V lost 6 bases and J 3 bases, leaving 11 bases between the germline ends. Germline V gene lookup returns CDR1 SQVTM and CDR2 ANQGSEA. CDR3: CSVATGYTEAFF. The CDR3 DNA reads TGCAGCGTCGCGACAGGATACACTGAAGCTTTCTTT.

The gene calls are TRBV28 and TRBJ2-7; TRBD2 matches at 9 bases. V lost 6 bases and J lost 6; bases outside the gene matches: 9. The CDR3 is made up of 14 amino acids. Germline V CDR1 and CDR2: MDHEN, SYDVKM. CDR3 coding DNA: TGTGCCAGCAGAACCGGGACTAGCCAATCCGAGCAGTACTTC. Residues: CASRTGTSQSEQYF.

This chain uses TRBV19 with TRBJ2-7; 8 bases map to TRBD1. The junction had 12 bases not matched to a gene; V was cut back by 5 bases and J by 0 bases. The CDR3 totals 17 residues. Germline V gives CDR1 LNHDA, CDR2 SQIVND (reference sequence). CDR3 sequence: CASSPSSTGARSYEQYF. The CDR3 DNA is TGTGCCAGTAGTCCAAGTTCGACAGGGGCCCGCTCCTACGAGCAGTACTTC.

This clone was seen a single time. The J gene is TRBJ2-1, the V gene TRBV7-6, with D perhaps being TRBD1 or TRBD2 (5 bases each). Germline CDR1 and CDR2: SGHVS and FNYEAQ. CDR3 length: 15 amino acids. The V gene lost 5 bases and the J gene lost 0 bases, with 11 bases spanning the gap. The CDR3 is CASSPRGRSYNEQFF. DNA of the CDR3: TGTGCCAGCAGCCCCCGGGGCCGCTCCTACAATGAGCAGTTCTTC. The full variable domain, in which reference TRBV7-6 and TRBJ2-1 provide the parts outside the CDR3, is GAGVSQSPRYKVTKRGQDVALRCDPISGHVSLYWYRQALGQGPEFLTYFNYEAQQDKSGLPNDRFSAERPEGSISTLTIQRTEQRDSAMYRCASSPRGRSYNEQFFGPGTRLTVL.

The chain carries TRBV19 and TRBJ1-1; no definite D call. V was clipped by 0 bases and J by 0 bases, with 2 bases between them. This CDR3 has 13 residues. Germline V gene lookup returns CDR1 LNHDA and CDR2 SQIVND (reference sequence). The CDR3 nucleotides read TGTGCCAGTAGTATAGAAATGAACACTGAAGCTTTCTTT. Encoded protein: CASSIEMNTEAFF.

The chain uses TRBV5-8 and TRBJ2-1; D is perhaps TRBD1 or TRBD2 (5 bases each). CDR1 SGHTS and CDR2 YDEGEE come from the germline V gene. Deletions cut 3 bases from V and 0 bases from J, with 19 bases between. The CDR3 loop spans 18 amino acids. The CDR3 here is CASSSFQGGGTSYNEQFF. CDR3 coding DNA: TGTGCCAGCAGCTCCTTTCAGGGTGGAGGAACCTCCTACAATGAGCAGTTCTTC.

This clone was recorded a few times. CDR3 in DNA: TGCAGCGTTAGGACAGGGGGCACCGGGGAGCTGTTTTTT. The encoded protein is CSVRTGGTGELFF. The rearrangement joins TRBV29-1 to TRBJ2-2, with 10 positions matching TRBD1. The CDR3 loop spans 13 amino acids. Germline-derived CDR1 and CDR2 are SQVTM and ANQGSEA. Germline trimming cut 5 bases from V and 4 bases from J; bases unmatched to any gene: 1.

This chain connects TRBV6-1 to TRBJ1-2; the D gene is possibly TRBD1 (5 bases). V dropped 1 base and J dropped 7 bases, with 16 bases sitting between them. Per the germline V gene, CDR1 is MNHNS and CDR2 is SASEGT. CDR3 length equals 15 residues. CDR3 amino acids: CASSEGQLIWGGYTF. The CDR3, as DNA: TGTGCCAGCAGTGAAGGACAGTTGATATGGGGTGGCTACACCTTC.